The T cell receptor beta chain described here comes from a study of blood T cells in healthy people across ages. Germline V CDR1 and CDR2: MDHEN, SYDVKM. The CDR3 is 13 amino acids. V lost 6 bases to trimming and J lost 4 bases, with 9 bases between them. There are a few counts of this clonotype. Together with a sample-barcoded 5' primer, a J-beta primer mix was included in a second PCR lasting roughly 7 to 11 cycles. One entry per CDR3 protein results from TCRdb running MiXCR on the 5' RACE reads. The repertoire consists of approximately 800,000 distinct CDR3 sequences, with 60% to 80% occurring once and the leading ten covering 25% to 35%.

The source is a man under 40 in good health. The chain uses TRBV28 and TRBJ2-2; the D is unclear. Sequencing was carried out using blood. Written as DNA, the CDR3 is TGTGCCAGCAGGATTACAGTCACCGGGGAGCTGTTTTTT. Its translation: CASRITVTGELFF.